The 28 T cell receptor beta chains reported below all come from one sample, sequenced in a study of blood T cell repertoires in COVID-19. Repertoires were generated with immunoSEQ multiplex PCR, while TCRdb's copy carries only in-frame clones and drops some. Of 250,000 or so clones in the sample, approximately 90% were seen once. Sequenced input: PBMCs or T cells enriched from blood (not recorded which). The receptors originated from a man aged 35 to 55 who had recovered from COVID-19.

This rearrangement joins TRBV4-2 to TRBJ1-5; D is possibly TRBD1 (5 bases). The CDR3 loop spans 15 amino acids. The germline CDR1 and CDR2 sequences are LGHNA and YNFKEQ. Trimming left V 4 bases short and J 1 base short, with 11 bases between. In nucleotides, the CDR3 is TGTGCCAGCAGCCGTGGACACACCAGCAATCAGCCCCAGCATTTT. Its protein is CASSRGHTSNQPQHF.

This sequence joins TRBV10-3 and TRBJ1-2, with D tentatively TRBD1 (6 bases). The ends were cut back, 0 bases at V and 4 bases at J, with 12 bases in the middle. Germline V CDR1 and CDR2: ENHRY, SYGVKD. The CDR3 extends over 15 amino acids. The CDR3 DNA follows: TGTGCCATCAGTGAGTCCCCGGACAGCAGCTATGGCTACACCTTC. It translates to CAISESPDSSYGYTF.

This chain connects TRBV2 to TRBJ1-2, with 8 bases that match TRBD1. Germline-derived CDR1 and CDR2 are SNHLY and FYNNEI. The CDR3 is 12 amino acids. Trimming took 8 bases from V and 5 from J; bases not matched to a gene: 4. CDR3 nucleotide sequence: TGTGCCAGCTTAGACAGGGGATATGGCTACACCTTC. Residues: CASLDRGYGYTF. Combining the CDR3 with reference TRBV2 and TRBJ1-2 gives the whole variable domain EPEVTQTPSHQVTQMGQEVILRCVPISNHLYFYWYRQILGQKVEFLVSFYNNEISEKSEIFDDQFSVERPDGSNFTLKIRSTKLEDSAMYFCASLDRGYGYTFGSGTRLTVV.

The chain couples TRBV18 to TRBJ2-6; TRBD1 matches 7 bases. This CDR3 spans 16 amino acids. Germline V gives CDR1 KGHSH, CDR2 LQKENI. Unmatched junction bases numbered 7, after V lost 4 bases and J lost 4 bases. The CDR3 reads CASSQTQGTGANVLTF. The CDR3 DNA follows: TGTGCCAGCTCACAAACACAGGGGACCGGGGCCAACGTCCTGACTTTC.

J is TRBJ1-1 and V is TRBV20-1, with 7 nucleotides matching TRBD1. In germline, CDR1 is DFQATT, CDR2 SNEGSKA (reference sequence). The CDR3 sequence is 14 residues long. Losses at the gene ends were 3 bases for V and 0 bases for J; bases not matched to a gene: 4. The DNA for the CDR3 is TGCAGTGCTAGTTCCGGGACAGTGAACACTGAAGCTTTCTTT. Its protein product is CSASSGTVNTEAFF.

This chain links TRBV28 with TRBJ2-1; D unresolved. Germline V lookup: CDR1 MDHEN, CDR2 SYDVKM. The CDR3 sequence is 13 residues long. V lost 4 bases, J lost 6 bases, and 10 bases lay in between. The CDR3 bases are TGTGCCAGCAGTTCCCCCTTCCCCAATGAGCAGTTCTTC. This translates into CASSSPFPNEQFF.

Details on this clone: Its ends do not fully match the called genes, so a read error is possible. This chain connects TRBV7-7 to TRBJ2-5; 9 bases are shared with TRBD2. The CDR3 runs to 21 residues. Germline V lookup: CDR1 SSHAT, CDR2 FNYEAQ (reference sequence). The CDR3 loop is CASSFANHGTSRNGYQETQYF. CDR3 bases: TGTGCTAGCAGCTTCGCCAATCACGGGACTAGCCGAAACGGATACCAAGAGACCCAGTACTTC.

V gene TRBV2 combines with J gene TRBJ1-1; 8 bases match TRBD1. This CDR3 has 15 amino acids. Germline CDR1 is SNHLY and CDR2 is FYNNEI. With V trimmed by 5 bases and J by 5 bases, 10 bases remained unmatched. The CDR3 DNA reads as TGTGCCAGCAGTCAAATGATCCACAGGGGGACTGAAGCTTTCTTT. Translation gives CASSQMIHRGTEAFF. The whole variable domain, filled in from reference TRBV2 and TRBJ1-1, reads EPEVTQTPSHQVTQMGQEVILRCVPISNHLYFYWYRQILGQKVEFLVSFYNNEISEKSEIFDDQFSVERPDGSNFTLKIRSTKLEDSAMYFCASSQMIHRGTEAFFGQGTRLTVV.

This rearrangement joins TRBV5-8 to TRBJ2-3; 10 nucleotides match TRBD2. CDR3 length: 15 amino acids. V was clipped by 2 bases and J by 1 base; unmatched bases: 1. The germline V gene encodes CDR1 SGHTS and CDR2 YDEGEE. The CDR3 DNA sequence: TGTGCCAGCAGCTTAGGGACTAGCGGCACAGATACGCAGTATTTT. It encodes CASSLGTSGTDTQYF.

This chain connects TRBV7-2 to TRBJ1-4; tentatively, D is TRBD1 (6 bases). Germline-derived CDR1 and CDR2 are SGHTA and FQGNSA. The CDR3 runs to 15 residues. Trimming shortened V by 6 bases and J by 2 bases, and 13 bases separated the two germline ends. CDR3 nucleotide sequence: TGTGCCAGCAGTTTACAGGGTGGGACTAATGAAAAACTGTTTTTT. Its protein product is CASSLQGGTNEKLFF.

This rearrangement joins TRBV19 to TRBJ2-7; TRBD2 matches 10 bases. This CDR3 comprises 17 residues. CDR1 is LNHDA and CDR2 is SQIVND in the germline V gene (reference sequence). J was trimmed by 3 bases and V by 5 bases; bases with no gene match: 13. This CDR3 reads CASSPRGRASGSYEQYF. The CDR3 nucleotides read TGTGCCAGTAGTCCCCGAGGCCGGGCTAGCGGGAGCTACGAGCAGTACTTC.

This clone was recorded a few times. V is TRBV5-4 and J is TRBJ1-2, with D tentatively TRBD1 (5 bases). V lost 1 base, J lost 10 bases, and 14 bases lay in between. The germline gives CDR1 SGHNT, CDR2 YYREEE (reference sequence). This CDR3 region has 13 residues. CDR3: CASSLPQGSFYTF. CDR3 in DNA: TGTGCCAGCAGCTTGCCCCAGGGCAGCTTCTACACCTTC.

V usage is TRBV5-8 and J usage is TRBJ2-5; weak D call: TRBD2 (5 bases). V dropped 2 bases and J dropped 12 bases, with 11 bases sitting between them. The CDR3 extends over 11 amino acids. CDR1 SGHTS and CDR2 YDEGEE come from the germline V gene. CDR3 sequence (DNA): TGTGCCAGCAGCTTAGGTGGGCGGGAGTACTTC. This sequence encodes CASSLGGREYF.

As for this clone: Compared with germline, one end of the junction differs, possibly owing to a read error. The V and J genes are TRBV7-7 and TRBJ2-1; D is ambiguous. The CDR3 has 16 amino acids. Germline assignment: CDR1 SSHAT and CDR2 FNYEAQ (reference sequence). The CDR3 DNA reads TGTGCTAGCAGCCAAAACTTCGGTCCCGTTTACAATGAGCAGTTCTTC. Protein product: CASSQNFGPVYNEQFF.

The CDR3 DNA reads TGTGCCAGCAGTGAAGAGGGACAGGGGCCAACCGAGCAGTTCTTC. Protein product: CASSEEGQGPTEQFF. This rearrangement joins TRBV6-1 to TRBJ2-1, with TRBD1 identical over 10 bases. The CDR3 loop spans 15 amino acids. With V trimmed by 1 base and J by 10 bases, 7 bases remained unmatched. Germline V CDR1 and CDR2: MNHNS, SASEGT.

The genes are TRBV7-9 and TRBJ2-7; the match to TRBD1 covers 7 bases. The V gene end was trimmed by 5 bases and the J gene end by 2 bases; junction bases not matched to a gene: 9. The CDR3 sequence is 15 residues long. Per the germline V gene, CDR1 is SEHNR and CDR2 is FQNEAQ (reference sequence). The CDR3 sequence is CASSRDSRPTYEQYF. CDR3 DNA sequence: TGTGCCAGCAGCCGGGACAGCCGACCGACCTACGAGCAGTACTTC. Filled out from reference TRBV7-9 and TRBJ2-7, the complete variable domain reads DTGVSQNPRHKITKRGQNVTFRCDPISEHNRLYWYRQTLGQGPEFLTYFQNEAQLEKSRLLSDRFSAERPKGSFSTLEIQRTEQGDSAMYLCASSRDSRPTYEQYFGPGTRLTVT.

The chain has TRBV5-1 and TRBJ2-7; 8 bases line up with TRBD1. The CDR3 contains 14 residues. CDR1 and CDR2 (germline): SGHRS, YFSETQ. After removal of 0 bases from V and 6 bases from J, the junction contained 5 bases not matched to a gene. In DNA form, the CDR3 reads TGCGCCAGCAGCTTGGTTCAGGGGGCCGGCGAGCAGTACTTC. Encoded protein: CASSLVQGAGEQYF.

V and J are TRBV12-3 or TRBV12-4 and TRBJ1-3; D might be TRBD1 (5 bases). Trimming stripped 11 bases from V and 0 bases from J, with 11 bases between. The CDR3 runs 13 residues. CDR3 in DNA: TGTGCCGGGGCAGGCGTCTCTGGAAACACCATATATTTT. It yields the protein CAGAGVSGNTIYF.

The chain links TRBV24-1 to TRBJ2-1, with D possibly being TRBD2 (5 bases). Trimming removed 0 bases from V and 6 bases from J, with 14 bases in between. This CDR3 contains 16 residues. Germline loops: CDR1 KGHDR, CDR2 SFDVKD. CDR3 region: CATSDLLGVYSNEQFF. Written as DNA, the CDR3 is TGTGCCACCAGTGATTTGTTGGGAGTCTACAGCAATGAGCAGTTCTTC.

The chain joins TRBV29-1 to TRBJ1-5; 8 bases agree with TRBD1. V was clipped by 7 bases and J by 2 bases; unmatched bases: 4. Germline V gene sequence: CDR1 SQVTM, CDR2 ANQGSEA. This CDR3 has 13 residues. Here the CDR3 reads CSAVTGGNQPQHF. The CDR3 nucleotides read TGCAGCGCTGTGACAGGGGGCAATCAGCCCCAGCATTTT.

The rearrangement joins TRBV7-2 to TRBJ1-5, with 7 bases that match TRBD1. This CDR3 comprises 15 residues. Germline V CDR1 and CDR2: SGHTA, FQGNSA. The junction had 10 bases not matched to a gene; V was cut back by 5 bases and J by 6 bases. As DNA, the CDR3 is TGTGCCAGCAGCGAGGGACAGCTTCCTACTCAGCCCCAGCATTTT. This codes for CASSEGQLPTQPQHF.

The V call is TRBV29-1, the J call TRBJ2-1; D gene ambiguous. CDR1 and CDR2 (germline): SQVTM, ANQGSEA. The germline V and J ends were trimmed by 0 bases and 4 bases, with 16 bases remaining between them. CDR3 length equals 16 residues. The CDR3 loop reads CSVEDPYGASYNEQFF. CDR3 sequence (DNA): TGCAGCGTTGAAGATCCTTACGGTGCGAGTTACAATGAGCAGTTCTTC.

The rearrangement joins TRBV24-1 to TRBJ1-4; TRBD1 aligns across 7 bases. The length of the CDR3 is 19 residues. V gave up 5 bases and J gave up 7 bases; unmatched junction bases: 21. Germline loops: CDR1 KGHDR, CDR2 SFDVKD. CDR3 DNA sequence: TGTGCCACCAGTGCCGTAAGACAGGGTATGTCGGAGATTTTTGAAAAACTGTTTTTT. This codes for CATSAVRQGMSEIFEKLFF.

J is TRBJ2-5 and V is TRBV18; 7 positions match TRBD2. The CDR3 length is 14 residues. With V trimmed by 2 bases and J by 4 bases, 4 bases remained unmatched. The germline gives CDR1 KGHSH, CDR2 LQKENI. CDR3 loop: CASSPGGSPETQYF. The CDR3 nucleotides are TGTGCCAGCTCACCAGGCGGGAGCCCAGAGACCCAGTACTTC.

The gene calls are TRBV14 and TRBJ1-4, with 8 bases lining up with TRBD1. Trimming at V came to 4 bases and at J to 8 bases, leaving 6 bases not matched to a gene. The germline gives CDR1 SGHDN, CDR2 FVKESK. The CDR3 consists of 14 residues. For the CDR3, the DNA is TGTGCCAGCAGCCGGACAGGGCTCGGGGAAAAACTGTTTTTT. Translated, it gives CASSRTGLGEKLFF.

This rearrangement joins TRBV5-1 to TRBJ2-7; D is possibly TRBD1 (5 bases). Germline V gene data show CDR1 as SGHRS and CDR2 as YFSETQ. This CDR3 is built from 14 residues. Trimming stripped 2 bases from V and 2 bases from J, with 11 bases between. The CDR3 DNA sequence: TGCGCCAGCAGCTTAGAGACAGAAACCTACGAGCAGTACTTC. It yields the protein CASSLETETYEQYF.

J is TRBJ2-1 and V is TRBV11-2; 8 bases are shared with TRBD2. Trimming removed 4 bases from V and 4 bases from J; junction bases left unmatched: 6. CDR3 length: 15 amino acids. Germline V lookup: CDR1 SGHAT, CDR2 FQNNGV. The chain's CDR3 is CASSSAGGGYNEQFF. CDR3 sequence (DNA): TGTGCCAGCAGCTCCGCCGGCGGGGGGTACAATGAGCAGTTCTTC.

The gene calls are TRBV2 and TRBJ2-1, with no clear D. Per the germline V gene, CDR1 is SNHLY and CDR2 is FYNNEI. CDR3 length: 13 amino acids. V lost 8 bases and J lost 4, with 12 bases in between. CDR3 nucleotides: TGTGCCAGCCTGCTAAACGTTTACAATGAGCAGTTCTTC. It codes for CASLLNVYNEQFF.